The 21 T cell receptor beta chains below were found in one sample sequenced in a study of cytomegalovirus exposure and HLA in healthy donors. The PCR used 60 Vbeta and 13 Jbeta primers. Sequenced by immunoSEQ multiplex PCR; TCRdb stores in-frame clones only, minus some. The top ten hold around 4.3% of the sample, which has about 140,000 clones, approximately 80% seen once. Input material: PBMCs. These receptors were taken from a man between 35 and 55 years old in good health and CMV-seronegative.

This clone came up a few times. V is TRBV7-8 and J is TRBJ1-2; D call uncertain. Between the trimmed V and J ends, which lost 1 base and 11 bases, there was a span of 11 bases. CDR3 size: 12 residues. Germline V gene data show CDR1 as SGHVS and CDR2 as FQNEAQ. The chain's CDR3 is CASSLVRQTYTF. CDR3 nucleotide sequence: TGTGCCAGCAGCTTAGTGAGACAAACTTACACCTTC.

This chain uses TRBV7-2 with TRBJ2-5; tentatively, D is TRBD2 (6 bases). From germline, CDR1 is SGHTA and CDR2 FQGNSA. V shed 5 bases and J shed 5 bases, with 15 bases lying between them. This CDR3 comprises 14 residues. DNA of the CDR3: TGTGCCAGCAGCCTAAGCGGTAGCGGCGAGACCCAGTACTTC. It translates to CASSLSGSGETQYF.

The chain links TRBV19 to TRBJ2-1, with TRBD2 matching 12 bases. The germline V gene encodes CDR1 LNHDA and CDR2 SQIVND (reference sequence). V dropped 4 bases and J dropped 4; count of bases not matched to a gene: 2. This CDR3 region has 15 residues. DNA of the CDR3: TGTGCCAGTAGTAGGACTAGCGGGGATTACAATGAGCAGTTCTTC. Protein: CASSRTSGDYNEQFF.

The V and J genes are TRBV5-3 and TRBJ1-5, with a possible D match to TRBD1 (5 bases). TRBV5-3 is given ORF status, its function remaining uncertain. The CDR3 loop spans 13 amino acids. With 6 bases removed from V and 5 bases from J, the gap between germline ends came to 12 bases. The CDR3 sequence: CARKRGIDQPQHF. The CDR3 DNA is TGTGCCAGAAAAAGGGGTATTGATCAGCCCCAGCATTTT.

This clone has a single count. Other DNA sequences in this sample translate to the same CDR3. The chain links TRBV5-1 to TRBJ1-1, with TRBD1 identical over 8 bases. The germline CDR1 and CDR2 sequences are SGHRS and YFSETQ. V lost 1 base to trimming and J lost 5 bases; unmatched junction nucleotides: 1. There are 13 residues in the CDR3. This CDR3 is CASSLTGGTEAFF. In DNA form, the CDR3 reads TGCGCCAGCAGCTTGACAGGGGGGACTGAAGCTTTCTTT.

The J gene is TRBJ2-1, the V gene TRBV6-4, with 9 nucleotides matching TRBD1. The CDR3 sequence is 15 residues long. The J segment lost 4 bases and the V segment lost 2 bases, leaving 3 bases of the junction unmatched. Germline V gene data show CDR1 as MRHNA and CDR2 as SNTAGT. Here the CDR3 DNA reads TGTGCCAGCAGTGACGGACAGGGGTTTTACAATGAGCAGTTCTTC. This sequence encodes CASSDGQGFYNEQFF.

The rearrangement uses TRBV18 and TRBJ2-1; 9 positions agree with TRBD2. J gave up 7 bases and V 6 bases, and 7 bases lay outside the gene matches. Per germline, CDR1 KGHSH and CDR2 LQKENI. This CDR3 is built from 14 residues. The CDR3 protein is CASSYKRGDNEQFF. The CDR3 DNA is TGTGCCAGCTCCTACAAGCGGGGGGATAATGAGCAGTTCTTC.

The chain uses TRBV7-8 and TRBJ1-3; D remains ambiguous. The CDR3 sequence is 15 residues long. V shed 6 bases and J shed 3 bases, with 15 bases lying between them. Germline-derived CDR1 and CDR2 are SGHVS and FQNEAQ. The CDR3 DNA sequence: TGTGCCAGCAGTGGAGCGGGATGGGGTGGAAACACCATATATTTT. Residues: CASSGAGWGGNTIYF.

This rearrangement joins TRBV28 to TRBJ2-2; D uncertain. The CDR3 length is 15 residues. Trimming stripped 5 bases from V and 0 bases from J, with 10 bases between. Germline V gene sequence: CDR1 MDHEN, CDR2 SYDVKM. CDR3 DNA: TGTGCCAGCAGTGGGCAGTCTTCGAACACCGGGGAGCTGTTTTTT. It is translated as CASSGQSSNTGELFF.

The chain has TRBV10-3 and TRBJ2-5; D is unresolved. The J call is doubtful: the DNA matches TRBJ2-7 better. Per germline, CDR1 ENHRY and CDR2 SYGVKD. CDR3 size: 13 residues. CDR3 DNA: TGTGCCATCAGTGAGAGGGACTCCTACGAGCAGTACTTC. It is translated as CAISERDSYEQYF.

This rearrangement joins TRBV4-2 to TRBJ2-3; TRBD1 matches at 8 bases. The CDR3 runs 14 residues. Germline CDR1 LGHNA, CDR2 YNFKEQ. Trimming took 3 bases from V and 6 from J; bases not matched to a gene: 5. The CDR3 loop reads CASSHIDRGDTQYF. In DNA, the CDR3 is TGTGCCAGCAGCCACATCGACAGGGGCGATACGCAGTATTTT.

The chain has TRBV9 and TRBJ2-7; TRBD1 matches 7 bases. This CDR3 comprises 15 residues. V dropped 4 bases and J dropped 2; count of bases not matched to a gene: 9. The germline gives CDR1 SGDLS, CDR2 YYNGEE. CDR3 nucleotides: TGTGCCAGCAGCTTCCGGGACAGTCACACCTACGAGCAGTACTTC. It translates to CASSFRDSHTYEQYF.

Only one count was recorded for this clone. The rearrangement links TRBV7-6 to TRBJ2-3; TRBD2 agrees at 11 bases. This CDR3 has 19 residues. Germline V gene lookup returns CDR1 SGHVS and CDR2 FNYEAQ. Unmatched junction bases numbered 9, after V lost 1 base and J lost 0 bases. CDR3 in DNA: TGTGCCAGCAGCTTAGGTCTTACTAGCGGGGGTACTAGCACAGATACGCAGTATTTT. Residues: CASSLGLTSGGTSTDTQYF.

The chain links TRBV7-6 to TRBJ1-2; 10 bases are shared with TRBD1. V lost 5 bases, J lost 8 bases, and 8 bases stayed unmatched. Germline loops: CDR1 SGHVS, CDR2 FNYEAQ. This CDR3 region has 14 residues. CDR3 sequence (DNA): TGTGCCAGCAGCGTTTCCGGGACAGGGGCGGGCTACACCTTC. Protein sequence: CASSVSGTGAGYTF.

In its sample, this clone was seen a few times. This chain connects TRBV7-8 to TRBJ1-5, with D perhaps matching TRBD1 (6 bases). The V and J ends lost 8 bases and 6 bases respectively, with 17 bases between them. The CDR3 runs to 14 residues. From germline, CDR1 is SGHVS and CDR2 FQNEAQ. CDR3 bases: TGTGCCAGCGGTTCATTACAGGGCGGTCAGCCCCAGCATTTT. It codes for CASGSLQGGQPQHF.

In DNA, the CDR3 is TGCGCCAGCAGCCAAGGGTGGGGGGATTCACCCCTCCACTTT. Translation: CASSQGWGDSPLHF. This rearrangement joins TRBV4-3 to TRBJ1-6, with D possibly being TRBD1 (5 bases). CDR1 and CDR2 (germline): LGHNA, YSLEER. V lost 1 base and J lost 8, with 9 bases in between. This CDR3 region has 14 residues.

The rearrangement joins TRBV5-4 to TRBJ2-2, with 9 positions matching TRBD2. The CDR3 is made up of 15 amino acids. The junction had 8 bases not matched to a gene; V was cut back by 4 bases and J by 7 bases. Germline loops: CDR1 SGHNT, CDR2 YYREEE (reference sequence). This CDR3 reads CASSLGTSIGGELFF. As DNA, the CDR3 is TGTGCCAGCAGCCTCGGGACTAGCATAGGCGGGGAGCTGTTTTTT.

This clone has more than one count but fewer than ten. This may arise from a read error, as a much more abundant clone is one base away. CDR3 sequence (DNA): TGTGCCAGCAGTAGACTAGCGGGGGGCACAGATACGCAGTATTTT. Its protein product is CASSRLAGGTDTQYF. The chain employs TRBV6-6 and TRBJ2-3; 12 bases line up with TRBD2. V trimming: 5 bases; J trimming: 1 base; junction bases outside the gene matches: 1. This CDR3 has 15 residues. Germline CDR1 MNHNY, CDR2 SVGAGI (reference sequence).

V usage is TRBV28 and J usage is TRBJ1-2, with 7 nucleotides matching TRBD1. CDR1 and CDR2 from the germline V gene are MDHEN and SYDVKM. V shed 3 bases and J 5 bases; nucleotides not matched to a gene: 3. The CDR3 totals 13 residues. As DNA, the CDR3 is TGTGCCAGCAGTTTGCCGGGACAGTATGGCTACACCTTC. It codes for CASSLPGQYGYTF.

The V and J genes are TRBV18 and TRBJ1-2; D perhaps matches TRBD1 (6 bases). The ends were cut back, 0 bases at V and 4 bases at J, with 15 bases in the middle. The germline CDR1 and CDR2 sequences are KGHSH and LQKENI. This CDR3 is built from 16 residues. Written as DNA, the CDR3 is TGTGCCAGCTCACCACCTACGGGAGGGGGGGGCTATGGCTACACCTTC. Amino acid sequence: CASSPPTGGGGYGYTF.

The chain combines TRBV7-8 with TRBJ2-6, with 9 bases matching TRBD2. Looked up from germline, CDR1 is SGHVS and CDR2 is FQNEAQ. The CDR3 spans 17 residues. J was trimmed by 4 bases and V by 1 base; bases with no gene match: 5. CDR3 bases: TGTGCCAGCAGCTTAGATGCGGGGGGGCGCGGGGCCAACGTCCTGACTTTC. Its protein product is CASSLDAGGRGANVLTF.